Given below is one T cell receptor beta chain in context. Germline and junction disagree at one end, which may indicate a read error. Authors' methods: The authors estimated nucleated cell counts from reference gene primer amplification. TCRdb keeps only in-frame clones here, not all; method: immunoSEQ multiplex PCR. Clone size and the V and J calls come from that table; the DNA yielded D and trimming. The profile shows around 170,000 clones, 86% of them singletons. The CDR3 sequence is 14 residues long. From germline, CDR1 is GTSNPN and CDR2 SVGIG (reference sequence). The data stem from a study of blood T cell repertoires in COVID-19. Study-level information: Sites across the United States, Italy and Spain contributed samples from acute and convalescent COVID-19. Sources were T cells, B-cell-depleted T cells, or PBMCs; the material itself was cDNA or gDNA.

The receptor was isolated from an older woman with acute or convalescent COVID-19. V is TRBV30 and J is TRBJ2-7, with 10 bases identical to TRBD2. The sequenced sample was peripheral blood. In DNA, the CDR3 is TGTGCCGGGAGGCGGACTAGCGGTACCTACGAGCAGTACTTC. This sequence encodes CAGRRTSGTYEQYF. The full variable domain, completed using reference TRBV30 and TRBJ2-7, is SQTIHQWPATLVQPVGSPLSLECTVEGTSNPNLYWYRQAAGRGLQLLFYSVGIGQISSEVPQNLSASRPQDRQFILSSKKLLLSDSGFYLCAGRRTSGTYEQYFGPGTRLTVT.